These 30 T cell receptor beta chains originate from one sample sequenced in a study of cytomegalovirus exposure and HLA in healthy donors. The primer mix had 60 Vbeta and 13 Jbeta primers. The data were produced by immunoSEQ multiplex PCR, yet TCRdb's version contains in-frame clones alone and is incomplete. The sample holds about 100,000 clones, roughly 80% seen once. Material for sequencing was PBMCs. These receptor sequences come from a man aged 25 to 40 in good health and CMV-seropositive.

The chain employs TRBV25-1 and TRBJ2-6; D is perhaps TRBD2 (7 bases). Germline V gene data show CDR1 as MGHDK and CDR2 as SYGVNS. The CDR3 spans 14 residues. The CDR3 bases are TGTGCGTCGGAACGGGGGGCCGGGGCCAACGTCCTGACTTTC. Its translation is CASERGAGANVLTF.

This sequence joins TRBV9 and TRBJ1-3; D unresolved. CDR3 length equals 15 residues. Trimming removed 5 bases at V and 0 bases at J, with 12 bases between. CDR1 is SGDLS, CDR2 YYNGEE, per germline. The CDR3 reads CASSGEGYSGNTIYF. The CDR3 nucleotides read TGTGCCAGCAGTGGGGAGGGCTACTCTGGAAACACCATATATTTT.

To note about this clone: The junction shows a germline mismatch at one end, possibly a read error. The rearrangement joins TRBV7-9 to TRBJ2-7; tentative D call: TRBD2 (5 bases). CDR1 and CDR2 from the germline V gene are SEHNR and FQNEAQ (reference sequence). The CDR3 sequence is 17 residues long. This CDR3 is CSSSLPRGSGEEYEQYF. The CDR3 DNA follows: TGTTCCAGCTCCCTGCCACGGGGAAGCGGTGAAGAATACGAGCAGTACTTC.

This clone was recorded only once. CDR3 sequence: CASGSGTPRETQYF. CDR3 DNA: TGTGCTAGTGGTTCCGGGACTCCGCGGGAGACCCAGTACTTC. The rearrangement joins TRBV12-5 to TRBJ2-5; D is possibly TRBD2 (6 bases). The CDR3 extends over 14 amino acids. V gave up 4 bases and J gave up 5 bases, with 14 bases separating them. CDR1 and CDR2 from the germline V gene are LGHNT and FRNRAP.

This chain connects TRBV18 to TRBJ1-6, with D perhaps TRBD1 (5 bases). Germline V gene sequence: CDR1 KGHSH, CDR2 LQKENI. This CDR3 has 16 amino acids. Deletions cut 3 bases from V and 8 bases from J, with 17 bases between. CDR3 protein: CASSPFRGEGDSPLHF. The CDR3 DNA is TGTGCCAGCTCACCGTTTCGGGGGGAAGGTGATTCACCCCTCCACTTT.

The chain uses TRBV7-2 and TRBJ2-1, with unresolved D. V lost 7 bases to trimming and J lost 0 bases, with 16 bases between them. From germline, CDR1 is SGHTA and CDR2 FQGNSA. The CDR3 covers 16 residues. The CDR3 here is CASIPSVASSYNEQFF. The CDR3 region has the DNA TGTGCCAGCATCCCGAGCGTGGCAAGCTCCTACAATGAGCAGTTCTTC.

The rearrangement joins TRBV7-3 to TRBJ2-1; D call uncertain. Per germline, CDR1 SGHTA and CDR2 FQGTGA. This CDR3 region has 13 residues. With 5 bases removed from V and 5 bases from J, the gap between germline ends came to 10 bases. This CDR3 reads CASSPLADNEQFF. The CDR3 DNA sequence: TGTGCCAGCAGCCCATTGGCGGACAATGAGCAGTTCTTC.

This chain joins TRBV5-4 and TRBJ1-1; D ambiguous. This CDR3 has 12 residues. The germline V gene has CDR1 SGHNT and CDR2 YYREEE (reference sequence). Trimming took off 2 bases at V and 1 base at J, with 3 bases between the two ends. This CDR3 is CASSLANTEAFF. The CDR3 DNA reads as TGTGCCAGCAGCTTAGCGAACACTGAAGCTTTCTTT.

The rearrangement links TRBV10-3 to TRBJ2-1; tentative D call: TRBD1 (6 bases). With 4 bases removed from V and 7 bases from J, the gap between germline ends came to 17 bases. Germline assignment: CDR1 ENHRY and CDR2 SYGVKD. The CDR3 covers 15 residues. The CDR3 region has the DNA TGTGCCATCAGTGGTAGGGGGTCGAGGGTAAATGAGCAGTTCTTC. It is translated as CAISGRGSRVNEQFF.

This clone was counted once. V and J are TRBV7-9 and TRBJ2-1; D may be TRBD1 (5 bases). The V end lost 5 bases, the J end lost 5 bases, and 19 bases lay between the germline ends. The CDR3 length is 16 residues. Per germline, CDR1 SEHNR and CDR2 FQNEAQ (reference sequence). The CDR3 here is CASSRLLNRNNNEQFF. CDR3 bases: TGTGCCAGCAGCAGACTCCTCAACAGGAATAACAATGAGCAGTTCTTC.

This rearrangement joins TRBV15 to TRBJ1-6, with D hard to call. Germline V gene data show CDR1 as LNHNV and CDR2 as YYDKDF (reference sequence). CDR3 size: 17 residues. Trimming took 0 bases from V and 5 from J, leaving 14 bases between them. The CDR3 loop is CATSRDKDWRNNSPLHF. In DNA, the CDR3 is TGTGCCACCAGCAGAGATAAGGACTGGAGGAATAATTCACCCCTCCACTTT.

The genes are TRBV4-1 and TRBJ1-3; D is perhaps TRBD1 (6 bases). CDR1 and CDR2 (germline): MGHRA, YSYEKL. The CDR3 extends over 16 amino acids. The V end lost 4 bases, the J end lost 1 base, and 14 bases lay between the germline ends. CDR3 residues: CASSRGAGASGNTIYF. In DNA, the CDR3 is TGCGCCAGCAGCCGAGGGGCAGGGGCGTCTGGAAACACCATATATTTT.

The chain couples TRBV6-1 to TRBJ2-7, with 10 positions matching TRBD2. The CDR3 sequence is 16 residues long. Germline trimming cut 4 bases from V and 5 bases from J; bases unmatched to any gene: 11. CDR1 and CDR2 (germline): MNHNS, SASEGT. The CDR3 coding sequence is TGTGCCAGCAGTGTTCTGAGCGGGGGGGCCCTCCACGAGCAGTACTTC. Amino acids: CASSVLSGGALHEQYF.

The rearrangement links TRBV7-3 to TRBJ2-7; 7 nucleotides match TRBD1. The V segment lost 8 bases and the J segment 3 bases; nucleotides outside the gene matches: 7. CDR1 and CDR2 (germline): SGHTA, FQGTGA. The CDR3 is made up of 13 amino acids. The DNA of the CDR3 is TGTGCCAGCGGAACCGGGGACAGCTACGAGCAGTACTTC. It yields the protein CASGTGDSYEQYF.

There are a few counts of this clone. The rearrangement uses TRBV9 and TRBJ2-3, with TRBD2 identical over 13 bases. Germline-derived CDR1 and CDR2 are SGDLS and YYNGEE. The CDR3 loop spans 18 amino acids. J gave up 1 base and V 4 bases, and 9 bases lay outside the gene matches. CDR3 amino acids: CASSLSRTSGGRTDTQYF. DNA for the CDR3: TGTGCCAGCAGCTTGAGTCGGACTAGCGGGGGTCGCACAGATACGCAGTATTTT.

A remark on this clone: Within the sample, other DNA sequences also encode this same CDR3. The J gene is TRBJ1-5, the V gene TRBV19, with D maybe TRBD1 (5 bases). Deletions cut 2 bases from V and 1 base from J, with 6 bases between. Germline CDR1 is LNHDA and CDR2 is SQIVND (reference sequence). This CDR3 has 14 residues. CDR3 residues: CASSIQGSNQPQHF. DNA of the CDR3: TGTGCCAGTAGTATACAGGGCAGCAATCAGCCCCAGCATTTT. The full variable domain, with the rest looked up from reference TRBV19 and TRBJ1-5, is DGGITQSPKYLFRKEGQNVTLSCEQNLNHDAMYWYRQDPGQGLRLIYYSQIVNDFQKGDIAEGYSVSREKKESFPLTVTSAQKNPTAFYLCASSIQGSNQPQHFGDGTRLSIL.

The rearrangement uses TRBV6-1 and TRBJ2-5, with D hard to call. There are 13 residues in the CDR3. Germline CDR1 reads MNHNS; CDR2 reads SASEGT. Trimming removed 6 bases from V and 5 bases from J, with 13 bases in between. CDR3 coding DNA: TGTGCCAGCAGAATAGCTCTAGTCGAGACCCAGTACTTC. The encoded protein is CASRIALVETQYF.

The chain combines TRBV5-1 with TRBJ1-1; 7 bases are a match to TRBD1. Germline CDR1 reads SGHRS; CDR2 reads YFSETQ. Trimming at V came to 1 base and at J to 0 bases, leaving 3 bases not matched to a gene. This CDR3 has 15 residues. CDR3 sequence (DNA): TGCGCCAGCAGCTTGACAGGGGTAATGAACACTGAAGCTTTCTTT. It codes for CASSLTGVMNTEAFF.

The chain uses TRBV5-1 and TRBJ1-1; maybe TRBD1 (5 bases). V was pared by 0 bases and J by 7 bases, with 13 bases between. This CDR3 has 14 amino acids. Germline CDR1 SGHRS, CDR2 YFSETQ. The chain's CDR3 is CASSLDPQAREAFF. CDR3 nucleotide sequence: TGCGCCAGCAGCTTGGACCCACAGGCCCGTGAAGCTTTCTTT.

The rearrangement joins TRBV18 to TRBJ2-3; a possible D gene is TRBD2 (7 bases). Deletions cut 4 bases from V and 0 bases from J, with 26 bases between. This CDR3 has 20 residues. The germline V gene has CDR1 KGHSH and CDR2 LQKENI. The CDR3 protein is CASSRLAGVAGASSTDTQYF. For the CDR3, the DNA is TGTGCCAGCTCACGTCTTGCGGGGGTTGCAGGGGCCTCGAGCACAGATACGCAGTATTTT. Drawing the rest from reference TRBV18 and TRBJ2-3, the complete variable domain is NAGVMQNPRHLVRRRGQEARLRCSPMKGHSHVYWYRQLPEEGLKFMVYLQKENIIDESGMPKERFSAEFPKEGPSILRIQQVVRGDSAAYFCASSRLAGVAGASSTDTQYFGPGTRLTVL.

This clone was seen once. CDR3 bases: TGTGCCAGCAGCGGACAGGCTCTGCAGTCCCACGAGCAGTACTTC. Translating gives CASSGQALQSHEQYF. The genes are TRBV2 and TRBJ2-7; the match to TRBD1 covers 7 bases. V was pared by 6 bases and J by 5 bases, with 13 bases of the junction left unmatched. The germline gives CDR1 SNHLY, CDR2 FYNNEI. The CDR3 is 15 residues long.

This clone showed up just once. The chain carries TRBV19 and TRBJ2-3; TRBD1 might be the D (5 bases). From germline, CDR1 is LNHDA and CDR2 SQIVND (reference sequence). This CDR3 is built from 14 residues. V lost 8 bases, J lost 0 bases, and 12 bases lay in between. CDR3 region: CASSRQGSTDTQYF. CDR3 sequence (DNA): TGTGCCAGTTCACGCCAGGGTAGCACAGATACGCAGTATTTT.

This sequence joins TRBV6-5 and TRBJ1-2; tentative D call: TRBD1 (6 bases). V lost 3 bases to trimming and J lost 3 bases, with 11 bases between them. CDR1 and CDR2 (germline): MNHEY, SVGAGI. The CDR3 is made up of 14 amino acids. CDR3 in DNA: TGTGCCAGCAGTTATAGGGACACGGACTATGGCTACACCTTC. Its protein is CASSYRDTDYGYTF.

The V and J genes are TRBV5-6 and TRBJ2-7; D is perhaps TRBD1 (5 bases). There are 12 residues in the CDR3. The germline gives CDR1 SGHDT, CDR2 YYEEEE. V lost 7 bases to trimming and J lost 0 bases, with 8 bases between them. The CDR3 DNA follows: TGTGCCAGCTCTGGGGCCTCCTACGAGCAGTACTTC. It is translated as CASSGASYEQYF. The entire variable domain, with the rest obtained from reference TRBV5-6 and TRBJ2-7, is as follows: DAGVTQSPTHLIKTRGQQVTLRCSPKSGHDTVSWYQQALGQGPQFIFQYYEEEERQRGNFPDRFSGHQFPNYSSELNVNALLLGDSALYLCASSGASYEQYFGPGTRLTVT.

The chain recombines TRBV28 with TRBJ2-7, with D possibly TRBD1 on 7 matching bases. CDR1 is MDHEN, CDR2 SYDVKM, per germline. This CDR3 is built from 12 residues. The ends were cut back, 10 bases at V and 4 bases at J, with 14 bases in the middle. The DNA of the CDR3 is TGTGCCACCCTCAGGGGGGCTTACGAGCAGTACTTC. Its translation is CATLRGAYEQYF. Drawing the rest from reference TRBV28 and TRBJ2-7, the complete variable domain is DVKVTQSSRYLVKRTGEKVFLECVQDMDHENMFWYRQDPGLGLRLIYFSYDVKMKEKGDIPEGYSVSREKKERFSLILESASTNQTSMYLCATLRGAYEQYFGPGTRLTVT.

The gene calls are TRBV7-2 and TRBJ1-2; 7 bases are shared with TRBD1. Trimming removed 3 bases from V and 0 bases from J; junction bases left unmatched: 1. CDR3 length: 14 residues. CDR1 and CDR2 from the germline V gene are SGHTA and FQGNSA. The chain's CDR3 is CASSFDRANYGYTF. The CDR3, as DNA: TGTGCCAGCAGCTTTGACAGGGCTAACTATGGCTACACCTTC.

This clone was counted a single time. The rearrangement joins TRBV2 to TRBJ2-7; unclear D gene. The CDR3 totals 11 residues. Germline assignment: CDR1 SNHLY and CDR2 FYNNEI. Trimming took off 6 bases at V and 1 base at J, with 4 bases between the two ends. CDR3 region: CASRESYEQYF. The CDR3 DNA follows: TGTGCCAGCAGAGAGTCCTACGAGCAGTACTTC.

The rearrangement uses TRBV6-1 and TRBJ1-5; the D gene is possibly TRBD1 (6 bases). V lost 2 bases and J 0 bases, leaving 11 bases between the germline ends. CDR1 is MNHNS and CDR2 is SASEGT in the germline V gene. There are 16 residues in the CDR3. The CDR3 spells CASSESRTDSNQPQHF. The DNA of the CDR3 is TGTGCCAGCAGTGAATCTCGGACAGATAGCAATCAGCCCCAGCATTTT.

This clone was observed a single time. J is TRBJ1-3 and V is TRBV6-1; D uncertain. The CDR3 covers 15 residues. V was pared by 6 bases and J by 0 bases, with 12 bases between. Per germline, CDR1 MNHNS and CDR2 SASEGT. This CDR3 is CASSKDGLSGNTIYF. The CDR3 DNA follows: TGTGCCAGCAGCAAAGACGGACTCTCTGGAAACACCATATATTTT.

V is TRBV6-5 and J is TRBJ1-1, with D maybe TRBD1 (5 bases). The CDR3 loop spans 13 amino acids. V was pared by 11 bases and J by 2 bases, with 15 bases between. The germline V gene has CDR1 MNHEY and CDR2 SVGAGI. As DNA, the CDR3 is TGTGCCGGGCGTCGACAGCCCAACACTGAAGCTTTCTTT. It specifies CAGRRQPNTEAFF.